A selection of T cell receptor beta chains follows, all from one sample in a study of T cell changes during pregnancy in multiple sclerosis. Produced via immunoSEQ multiplex PCR; TCRdb's table is partial and in-frame only. Of some 44,000 clones listed, approximately 90% are singletons. The sample consisted of CD4+ T cells from peripheral blood mononuclear cells, taken after pregnancy. These receptors came from a female donor with multiple sclerosis, enrolled in a pregnancy study. CDR3s include the opening cysteine and the closing phenylalanine or tryptophan. Fields, in order: D gene, clone size, V gene, J gene, CDR3 protein, CDR3 DNA. D genes are given only for firm matches. Expanded clones get a size class; other rows say once, few or many, or leave the size out.

-	-	TRBV4-1	TRBJ1-6	CASSPWTDYNSPLHF	TGCGCCAGCAGCCCATGGACAGACTATAATTCACCCCTCCACTTT
TRBD1	-	TRBV7-8	TRBJ2-7	CASSSRGRDRGSYEQYF	TGTGCCAGCAGCTCCCGAGGGCGGGACAGGGGTAGCTACGAGCAGTACTTC
TRBD2	-	TRBV28	TRBJ2-2	CASSLGRSGGTGELFF	TGTGCCAGCAGTTTAGGTCGTAGCGGGGGGACCGGGGAGCTGTTTTTT
-	-	TRBV5-4	TRBJ1-2	CASSPKGQTNRGYTF	TGTGCCAGCAGCCCGAAAGGACAGACTAATAGGGGCTACACCTTC
-	-	TRBV29-1	TRBJ1-1	CSVGFGGGGGNTEAFF	TGCAGCGTTGGGTTTGGGGGAGGGGGGGGGAACACTGAAGCTTTCTTT
-	-	TRBV18	TRBJ1-3	CASSPGSSGNTIYF	TGTGCCAGCTCACCAGGGAGCTCTGGAAACACCATATATTTT
-	-	TRBV10-1	TRBJ2-3	CASSERGLHILDTQYF	TGCGCCAGCAGTGAGCGGGGTCTGCATATTCTAGATACGCAGTATTTT
TRBD1	-	TRBV5-1	TRBJ1-3	CASSPGQAGSGNTIYF	TGCGCCAGCAGCCCTGGACAGGCGGGCTCTGGAAACACCATATATTTT
TRBD1	-	TRBV30	TRBJ1-3	CAWSPRRTGGNTIYF	TGTGCCTGGAGTCCCCGGCGGACAGGGGGAAACACCATATATTTT
TRBD1	-	TRBV5-1	TRBJ1-1	CASSPGDRGQDEAFF	TGCGCCAGCAGCCCTGGGGACAGGGGGCAGGATGAAGCTTTCTTT
-	-	TRBV15	TRBJ1-4	CATSRTANNEKLFF	TGTGCCACCAGCCGGACAGCAAATAATGAAAAACTGTTTTTT
-	-	TRBV6-6	TRBJ1-6	CASSYSRQDDSPLHF	TGTGCCAGCAGTTACTCGAGACAGGACGATTCACCCCTCCACTTT
-	-	TRBV18	TRBJ1-1	CASSPPRGQNTEAFF	TGTGCCAGCTCACCCCCACGGGGACAGAACACTGAAGCTTTCTTT
-	once	TRBV19	TRBJ1-2	CASNPMAGANYGYTF	TGTGCCAGTAACCCTATGGCAGGTGCTAACTATGGCTACACCTTC
TRBD2	-	TRBV28	TRBJ2-1	CASSFIGRNEQFF	TGTGCCAGCAGTTTTATCGGGAGGAATGAGCAGTTCTTC
-	-	TRBV6-4	TRBJ2-3	CASSQNPSTDTQYF	TGTGCCAGCAGTCAGAATCCAAGCACAGATACGCAGTATTTT
-	-	TRBV5-1	TRBJ2-5	CASSLADGGKTQYF	TGCGCCAGCAGCTTGGCCGATGGGGGGAAGACCCAGTACTTC
-	few	TRBV20-1	TRBJ1-3	CSARLRNTIYF	TGCAGTGCCAGACTGCGGAACACCATATATTTT
TRBD2	-	TRBV7-2	TRBJ2-1	CASSALAGLLNEQFF	TGTGCCAGCAGCGCCCTAGCGGGGTTATTAAATGAGCAGTTCTTC
-	once	TRBV30	TRBJ1-2	CAWSGNSYGYTF	TGTGCCTGGAGTGGTAACTCCTATGGCTACACCTTC
TRBD2	-	TRBV10-2	TRBJ2-3	CASTAWAGGPHTQYF	TGCGCCAGCACAGCCTGGGCGGGGGGGCCACATACGCAGTATTTT
-	-	TRBV6-5	TRBJ1-4	CASGQLALNEKLFF	TGTGCCAGCGGACAATTGGCCCTTAATGAAAAACTGTTTTTT